Listed below are T cell receptor beta chains from one sample, sequenced in a study of CD8 T cells in ankylosing spondylitis. TCRdb redid the calling of the 5' RACE reads with MiXCR, one entry per CDR3 protein. Among hundreds of thousands of distinct CDR3 sequences listed, over 9.5% were seen once. Input material: blood, either unsorted or a sorted T cell fraction (not recorded which). The origin of the receptors is a male donor with ankylosing spondylitis. Both conserved end residues are trimmed from each CDR3. Fields, in order: J gene, V gene, CDR3 protein.

TRBJ1-1,TRBV6-4,AGQNTEAF
TRBJ2-5,TRBV20-1,SARDLLTQETQY
TRBJ1-1,TRBV12-3/TRBV12-4,ASSLFRAAF
TRBJ1-2,TRBV5-8,ASSLKTGGFHT
TRBJ2-1,TRBV20-1,SARDPVRPNEQF
TRBJ2-1,TRBV5-1,ASSPTGTSGSGEQF
TRBJ2-5,TRBV20-1,SGQTGQETQY
TRBJ1-2,TRBV28,ASTLGGFNYGYT
TRBJ2-6,TRBV7-2,ASSFQRPGANVLT
TRBJ2-2,TRBV24-1,ATSGMRGRRRGSNTGELF
TRBJ2-5,TRBV7-2,ASSLVGGAKETQY
TRBJ2-7,TRBV5-1,ASYDLGQLPYEQY
TRBJ1-6,TRBV20-1,SASHSDLHSPLH
TRBJ1-4,TRBV20-1,SASSRRALVGKLF
TRBJ1-1,TRBV7-3,ASSLSGRHTEAF
TRBJ2-7,TRBV28,ASSLKPTYEQY
TRBJ2-3,TRBV10-3,AIKPSGVASTDTQY
TRBJ1-5,TRBV20-1,SAIGHRWQPQH
TRBJ1-4,TRBV20-1,SASKRGHPNEKLF
TRBJ1-1,TRBV7-6,ASRRTPQDTEAF
TRBJ2-4,TRBV29-1,SVGPGGFGHIQY
TRBJ1-5,TRBV20-1,SAREGQAQPQH
TRBJ2-5,TRBV29-1,SVEMLTPSLRETQY
TRBJ2-3,TRBV7-3,ASSLTIEDTQY
TRBJ2-1,TRBV11-1,ASRDRGKQF
TRBJ2-2,TRBV20-1,SGARGGSGGELF
TRBJ1-2,TRBV7-9,ASSLWPGYT
TRBJ2-3,TRBV7-2,ASSLGLSADTQY
TRBJ1-5,TRBV10-3,AISESSPGNQPQH
TRBJ1-2,TRBV30,AWRVANNYGYT
TRBJ2-4,TRBV20-1,SASGTSGTLAKNIQY
TRBJ2-2,TRBV3-1,ASRLAGSRYTGELF
TRBJ2-1,TRBV29-1,SVGTTFYDEQF
TRBJ2-3,TRBV29-1,SAGPRLRTDTQY
TRBJ2-3,TRBV5-1,ASTTGQGGDTQY
TRBJ2-2,TRBV5-1,ASSLRLAGVSTGELF
TRBJ2-1,TRBV28,ASRKPQGVLSYNEQF
TRBJ2-3,TRBV5-6,ASSLMRASTDTQY
TRBJ1-1,TRBV25-1,ASSLLGSRTEAF
TRBJ1-2,TRBV5-4,ASSPGTGENYGYT
TRBJ2-1,TRBV20-1,SARAGGRGYNEQF
TRBJ2-1,TRBV6-5,ASRYRLAGTYEQF
TRBJ1-1,TRBV5-1,ASSPRDRVNTEAF
TRBJ1-4,TRBV23-1,ASTVTATNEKLF
TRBJ2-3,TRBV4-2,ASSLSHKWASGEDTQY
TRBJ2-7,TRBV2,ASSEQGRAYEQY
TRBJ2-2,TRBV5-6,ASSPDRGWDTGELF
TRBJ2-7,TRBV6-1,ASSETWDTEQY
TRBJ1-1,TRBV20-1,SAKEPNTEAF
TRBJ2-4,TRBV7-2,ASRPDRGKIQY
TRBJ2-2,TRBV18,ASSPDRSGELF
TRBJ2-1,TRBV20-1,SASGERRYNEQF
TRBJ1-5,TRBV5-1,ASSEGSGNQPQH
TRBJ2-7,TRBV20-1,SALLDRTYEQY